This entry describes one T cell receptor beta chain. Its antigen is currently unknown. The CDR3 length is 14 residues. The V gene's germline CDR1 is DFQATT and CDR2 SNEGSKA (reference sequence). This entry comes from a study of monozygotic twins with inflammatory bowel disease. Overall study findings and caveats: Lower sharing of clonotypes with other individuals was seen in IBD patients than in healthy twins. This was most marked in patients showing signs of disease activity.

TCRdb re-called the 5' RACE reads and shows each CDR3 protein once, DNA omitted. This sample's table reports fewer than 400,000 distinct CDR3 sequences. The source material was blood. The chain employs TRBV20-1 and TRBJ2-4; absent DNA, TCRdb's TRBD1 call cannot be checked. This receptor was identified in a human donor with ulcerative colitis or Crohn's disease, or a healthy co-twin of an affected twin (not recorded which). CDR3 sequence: CSAMGGGPKNIQYF.